This entry lists 8 T cell receptor beta chains sequenced from one sample in a study of metastatic and nonmetastatic thyroid tumors. Prior to thyroid surgery, none of the patients had received any treatment. TCRdb re-clonotyped the PCR reads through MiXCR. The sample lists about 1,900 clones; under 13% were seen once. Sample: tumor tissue. The receptors were gathered from a female donor with papillary thyroid cancer or a benign thyroid nodule (not recorded which). Some clones in this sample may be carry-over from other donors' samples.

By its share, this clone is large. This chain uses TRBV5-1 with TRBJ1-6, with a weak D call TRBD1 (5 bases). V was pared by 3 bases and J by 6 bases, with 16 bases between. The CDR3 runs to 16 residues. Per the germline V gene, CDR1 is SGHRS and CDR2 is YFSETQ. CDR3 protein: CASSWTPGTSNSPLHF. Here the CDR3 DNA reads TGCGCCAGCAGCTGGACTCCCGGGACCTCTAATTCACCCCTCCACTTT.

Relative to its sample, this clone is large (0.1 to 1%). The chain employs TRBV6-1 and TRBJ2-7; 8 nucleotides agree with TRBD2. The CDR3 runs to 14 residues. The V gene end was trimmed by 7 bases and the J gene end by 4 bases; junction bases not matched to a gene: 9. The V gene's germline CDR1 is MNHNS and CDR2 SASEGT. CDR3 loop: CASTPPGGSYEQYF. In nucleotides, the CDR3 is TGTGCCAGCACCCCTCCGGGGGGGTCTTACGAGCAGTACTTC.

This clone was picked up many times. The chain carries TRBV7-2 and TRBJ2-7; the D gene is possibly TRBD2 (7 bases). The CDR3 consists of 18 residues. Germline V gives CDR1 SGHTA, CDR2 FQGNSA. V gave up 2 bases and J gave up 2 bases, with 22 bases separating them. In DNA form, the CDR3 reads TGTGCCAGCAGCTTAAAGCCTCCGGGGGGCTATAATCCCTACGAGCAGTACTTC. It specifies CASSLKPPGGYNPYEQYF.

Relative to its sample, this clone is medium-sized (0.01 to 0.1%). This chain connects TRBV15 to TRBJ2-7; D is undetermined. Germline assignment: CDR1 LNHNV and CDR2 YYDKDF (reference sequence). Between the trimmed V and J ends, which lost 3 bases and 4 bases, there was a span of 13 bases. There are 14 residues in the CDR3. The CDR3 DNA sequence: TGTGCCACCAGCAGGAGAAGAAAGGATTACGAGCAGTACTTC. This gives the protein CATSRRRKDYEQYF.

In its sample, this clone ranks as medium-sized. The V and J genes are TRBV7-6 and TRBJ1-2; D not certain. CDR1 and CDR2 (germline): SGHVS, FNYEAQ. Trimming left V 0 bases short and J 0 bases short, with 8 bases between. This CDR3 has 15 residues. CDR3 bases: TGTGCCAGCAGCTTAGCTCCGGGATCTAACTATGGCTACACCTTC. It encodes CASSLAPGSNYGYTF.

The sample holds a few counts of this clone. The chain uses TRBV12-3 or TRBV12-4 and TRBJ2-2, with TRBD2 matching over 8 bases. This CDR3 has 15 amino acids. The ends lost 5 bases at V and 4 bases at J; junction bases unmatched: 6. The CDR3 DNA sequence: TGTGCCAGCAGTGGAGCGGGAGACGGCACCGGGGAGCTGTTTTTT. Translation gives CASSGAGDGTGELFF.

This clone was recorded a few times. The chain employs TRBV12-3 or TRBV12-4 and TRBJ2-5; the D gene is possibly TRBD2 (6 bases). The last part of the DNA fits TRBJ2-1 better; the J call may be wrong. The CDR3 runs to 17 residues. CDR3 amino acids: CASSLAALLVRRGEQFF. In DNA, the CDR3 is TGTGCCAGCAGTTTAGCGGCTTTACTTGTCCGGCGGGGTGAGCAGTTCTTC.

This clone was seen repeatedly, ten times or more. The chain joins TRBV3-1 to TRBJ2-1; TRBD2 matches 7 bases. This CDR3 contains 14 residues. CDR1 and CDR2 (germline): LGHDT, YNNKEL (reference sequence). V was pared by 4 bases and J by 7 bases, with 7 bases of the junction left unmatched. As DNA, the CDR3 is TGTGCCAGCAGCCTCGGACTAGAAGGGAATGAGCAGTTCTTC. Residues: CASSLGLEGNEQFF.